These 19 T cell receptor beta chains share one sample of origin, sequenced in a study of PD-1 blockade in classical Hodgkin lymphoma. Method: immunoSEQ multiplex PCR; TCRdb's copy keeps in-frame clones and lacks some. Of 40,000 to 55,000 clones in the sample, 80% were seen once. Time point described: cycle 4 day 1 (C4D1), after five to seven weeks of nivolumab. Relapse was seen in all patients after autologous stem cell transplantation, and brentuximab vedotin exposure was variable. Sequenced here: peripheral blood mononuclear cells (PBMCs), sampled before the fourth cycle of nivolumab. Every receptor here comes from a human donor with classical Hodgkin lymphoma.

This chain uses TRBV27 with TRBJ1-2, with a weak D call TRBD1 (5 bases). V lost 1 base to trimming and J lost 6 bases, with 12 bases between them. The germline V gene has CDR1 MNHEY and CDR2 SMNVEV (reference sequence). This CDR3 has 14 amino acids. The CDR3 coding sequence is TGTGCCAGCAGTTTATGGTCAGGGAACCATGGCTACACCTTC. Amino acid sequence: CASSLWSGNHGYTF.

The J gene is TRBJ2-7, the V gene TRBV29-1; D perhaps matches TRBD2 (5 bases). From germline, CDR1 is SQVTM and CDR2 ANQGSEA. The CDR3 has 15 amino acids. Deletions cut 6 bases from V and 5 bases from J, with 23 bases between. CDR3 DNA sequence: TGCAGCGTCGGTAGAGCTAGCAGCCTCCTCCACGAGCAGTACTTC. Translating gives CSVGRASSLLHEQYF.

The gene calls are TRBV7-3 and TRBJ1-6, with D maybe TRBD1 (5 bases). This CDR3 region has 16 residues. With 0 bases removed from V and 5 bases from J, the gap between germline ends came to 11 bases. From germline, CDR1 is SGHTA and CDR2 FQGTGA. The DNA for the CDR3 is TGTGCCAGCAGCTTAACCGGCGGGGGACATAATTCACCCCTCCACTTT. Protein: CASSLTGGGHNSPLHF.

This rearrangement joins TRBV4-3 to TRBJ1-4; unclear D gene. The CDR3 has 15 residues. V was cut by 1 base and J by 8 bases, with 14 bases left in between. From germline, CDR1 is LGHNA and CDR2 YSLEER. The CDR3 loop is CASSQAYDSGEKLFF. The CDR3 region has the DNA TGCGCCAGCAGCCAAGCGTACGACTCGGGGGAAAAACTGTTTTTT.

This sequence joins TRBV18 and TRBJ2-7; 8 nucleotides match TRBD1. Germline V gives CDR1 KGHSH, CDR2 LQKENI. The CDR3 is 14 residues long. The J segment lost 6 bases and the V segment lost 3 bases, leaving 7 bases of the junction unmatched. In DNA, the CDR3 is TGTGCCAGCTCACCCCAGGGGGCTAAGGCCGAGCAGTACTTC. It yields the protein CASSPQGAKAEQYF.

The CDR3 nucleotides read TGTGCCAGCAGCTTAATTTGGGACAGGGGTGAAAAACTGTTTTTT. As protein: CASSLIWDRGEKLFF. V and J are TRBV7-9 and TRBJ1-4; 10 nucleotides align to TRBD1. Germline values: CDR1 SEHNR, CDR2 FQNEAQ (reference sequence). The CDR3 runs 15 residues. V trimming: 2 bases; J trimming: 7 bases; junction bases outside the gene matches: 4.

The table lists this clone with a count of one. V and J are TRBV18 and TRBJ2-5, with a tentative D call TRBD1 (6 bases). The CDR3 sequence is 15 residues long. Germline CDR1 KGHSH, CDR2 LQKENI. The V end was cut by 4 bases, the J end by 0 bases, with 12 bases between. The CDR3 here is CASSREQGYQETQYF. The DNA for the CDR3 is TGTGCCAGCTCACGAGAACAGGGTTACCAAGAGACCCAGTACTTC.

The sample holds one count of this clone. The chain links TRBV11-3 to TRBJ1-1, with 10 nucleotides matching TRBD1. Germline-derived CDR1 and CDR2 are SGHNT and YENEEA. This CDR3 spans 15 amino acids. V shed 4 bases, J shed 3 bases, and the junction held 5 bases outside the gene matches. CDR3 amino acids: CASSSGQGSDTEAFF. DNA for the CDR3: TGTGCCAGCAGCTCGGGACAGGGGAGTGACACTGAAGCTTTCTTT.

The chain carries TRBV6-1 and TRBJ2-7; D is perhaps TRBD2 (5 bases). CDR1 and CDR2 from the germline V gene are MNHNS and SASEGT. The V end lost 9 bases, the J end lost 2 bases, and 8 bases lay between the germline ends. The CDR3 has 11 residues. CDR3 loop: CASEGTYEQYF. In DNA form, the CDR3 reads TGTGCCAGTGAGGGAACCTACGAGCAGTACTTC.

The chain combines TRBV4-1 with TRBJ2-3, with 10 bases that match TRBD2. CDR1 is MGHRA and CDR2 is YSYEKL in the germline V gene. V was clipped by 0 bases and J by 0 bases; unmatched bases: 6. The length of the CDR3 is 18 residues. The CDR3 nucleotides read TGCGCCAGCAGCCAAGATCTAGCGGGGGATTATAGCACAGATACGCAGTATTTT. Translated, it gives CASSQDLAGDYSTDTQYF.

The rearrangement uses TRBV9 and TRBJ2-5; D is unclear. The germline V gene has CDR1 SGDLS and CDR2 YYNGEE. The length of the CDR3 is 14 residues. The V end was cut by 0 bases, the J end by 1 base, with 7 bases between. The CDR3 DNA follows: TGTGCCAGCAGCGTAGCGTCAGCCCAAGAGACCCAGTACTTC. Protein product: CASSVASAQETQYF.

This clone appeared a single time. This chain connects TRBV2 to TRBJ2-5; D remains unclear. The J call is in doubt because the DNA end fits TRBJ2-7 better. The CDR3 is 12 amino acids. Germline CDR1 is SNHLY and CDR2 is FYNNEI. CDR3 sequence reads: CASSSKGYEQYF. CDR3 sequence (DNA): TGTGCCAGCAGTTCTAAAGGCTACGAGCAGTACTTC.

In DNA form, the CDR3 reads TGTGCCAGCAGTGAGGGGTCAGGGAGACCCTCTGGCTACACCTTC. Translated, it gives CASSEGSGRPSGYTF. The rearrangement uses TRBV2 and TRBJ1-2; tentatively, D is TRBD1 (5 bases). This CDR3 contains 15 residues. V lost 3 bases and J 7 bases, leaving 18 bases between the germline ends. From germline, CDR1 is SNHLY and CDR2 FYNNEI.

The table lists this clone with a count of one. V and J are TRBV27 and TRBJ1-2; possibly TRBD1 for D (6 bases). CDR3 size: 15 residues. Looked up from germline, CDR1 is MNHEY and CDR2 is SMNVEV (reference sequence). The V end was cut by 4 bases, the J end by 2 bases, with 14 bases between. CDR3 DNA sequence: TGTGCCAGCAGTTCCCTACAGGGAGCGAACTATGGCTACACCTTC. It specifies CASSSLQGANYGYTF.

The chain uses TRBV15 and TRBJ1-5, with D unclear. CDR1 and CDR2 from the germline V gene are LNHNV and YYDKDF (reference sequence). The length of the CDR3 is 15 residues. Trimming cost V 0 bases and J 0 bases, with 6 bases left between them. The CDR3 DNA reads TGTGCCACCAGCAGAGACCTGATTAGCAATCAGCCCCAGCATTTT. It specifies CATSRDLISNQPQHF.

The V call is TRBV7-2, the J call TRBJ2-3; the match to TRBD1 covers 10 bases. The J segment lost 4 bases and the V segment lost 5 bases, leaving 9 bases of the junction unmatched. CDR1 is SGHTA and CDR2 is FQGNSA in the germline V gene. CDR3 size: 16 residues. In nucleotides, the CDR3 is TGTGCCAGCAGCGCTAGACAGGGGGCGCTCGCAGATACGCAGTATTTT. This encodes CASSARQGALADTQYF.

By share of the sample, this clone is medium-sized (0.01 to 0.1%). The chain joins TRBV14 to TRBJ2-1, with a tentative D call TRBD1 (6 bases). Germline V gives CDR1 SGHDN, CDR2 FVKESK. The V end was cut by 4 bases, the J end by 4 bases, with 14 bases between. This CDR3 spans 15 amino acids. Here the CDR3 DNA reads TGTGCCAGCAGCCCGCCGGGACATCTTTACAATGAGCAGTTCTTC. Its protein product is CASSPPGHLYNEQFF.

J is TRBJ1-2 and V is TRBV6-5; D not certain. The CDR3 consists of 14 residues. Germline assignment: CDR1 MNHEY and CDR2 SVGAGI. The V and J ends lost 4 bases and 0 bases respectively, with 9 bases between them. The CDR3 sequence is CASSSERANYGYTF. The CDR3 DNA reads TGTGCCAGCAGTTCGGAGCGCGCTAACTATGGCTACACCTTC.

The chain is built from TRBV20-1 and TRBJ2-7, with D uncertain. The V gene's germline CDR1 is DFQATT and CDR2 SNEGSKA (reference sequence). The CDR3 consists of 11 residues. V lost 4 bases and J 5 bases, leaving 9 bases between the germline ends. CDR3 bases: TGCAGTGCTAAAAAAGTTGACGAGCAGTACTTC. Its translation is CSAKKVDEQYF.